This T cell receptor beta chain was observed in a study of blood T cells in healthy people across ages. Overall study context: About one barcoded beta molecule per two T cells was captured by template switching. The study's findings and limits: There was no known CMV status for donors, so expanded clonotype changes were possibly confounded. Getting older went along with TCR beta diversity per million T cells dropping roughly linearly. Comparison with aged donors showed that long-lived donors had more naive CD4+ cells and higher diversity.

Germline loops: CDR1 KGHSH, CDR2 LQKENI. The CDR3 extends over 13 amino acids. Trimming stripped 6 bases from V and 7 bases from J, with 13 bases between. A remark on this clonotype: Its antigen remains unknown.

A second about 6 to 12 cycle PCR used barcoded and J-beta primers. Each CDR3 protein gets one entry after TCRdb re-called the 5' RACE reads with MiXCR. The sample includes over 600,000 distinct CDR3 sequences, less than 45% of them seen just once. Specimen: blood. The chain joins TRBV18 to TRBJ2-1; D unclear. The TCR sequence derives from a man aged 80 or over in good health. The DNA of the CDR3 is TGTGCCAGCTCGCCGAAAACAGATAATGAGCAGTTCTTC. The encoded protein is CASSPKTDNEQFF.